Below are 18 T cell receptor beta chains sequenced from a single sample in a study of T cell repertoires in cytomegalovirus infection. TCRdb reprocessed the reads with MiXCR, giving one entry per CDR3 protein. Found here are roughly 920,000 distinct CDR3 sequences, around 30% of them singletons; the top ten hold over 13%. These receptors' targets are unknown. The starting material was cultured CD8+ T cells from PBMCs, obtained from culture after CMV antigen stimulation. These receptors were taken from a human donor in good health (CMV status not recorded). Some clones in this sample may be carry-over from other donors' samples.

V usage is TRBV6-2 or TRBV6-3 and J usage is TRBJ1-5; D gene unclear. CDR1 and CDR2 (germline): MNHEY, SVGEGT. V lost 7 bases to trimming and J lost 3 bases, with 10 bases between them. This CDR3 spans 13 amino acids. Written as DNA, the CDR3 is TGTGCCAGCATGGAAGGGATCAATCAGCCCCAGCATTTT. Its protein is CASMEGINQPQHF.

The chain uses TRBV19 and TRBJ1-5; D is unclear. The CDR3 is made up of 15 amino acids. Germline CDR1 is LNHDA and CDR2 is SQIVND (reference sequence). The V end lost 3 bases, the J end lost 3 bases, and 12 bases lay between the germline ends. In nucleotides, the CDR3 is TGTGCCAGTAGTATGGCAGGATACCACAATCAGCCCCAGCATTTT. Protein sequence: CASSMAGYHNQPQHF.

The chain is built from TRBV27 and TRBJ2-4, with D perhaps matching TRBD1 (6 bases). The CDR3 consists of 15 residues. Trimming left V 2 bases short and J 5 bases short, with 13 bases between. The germline gives CDR1 MNHEY, CDR2 SMNVEV (reference sequence). CDR3 nucleotide sequence: TGTGCCAGCAGTTTACTAGGGGGAACACAAAACATTCAGTACTTC. Encoded protein: CASSLLGGTQNIQYF.

The chain combines TRBV4-1 with TRBJ2-3, with D perhaps TRBD1 or TRBD2 (5 bases each). This CDR3 spans 17 amino acids. Trimming removed 0 bases at V and 3 bases at J, with 16 bases between. Germline V lookup: CDR1 MGHRA, CDR2 YSYEKL. The CDR3 is CASSQDGAQEGTDTQYF. In DNA, the CDR3 is TGCGCCAGCAGCCAAGATGGGGCTCAAGAGGGGACAGATACGCAGTATTTT.

The chain employs TRBV2 and TRBJ2-2; D is perhaps TRBD2 (6 bases). The CDR3 length is 16 residues. Germline V gene data show CDR1 as SNHLY and CDR2 as FYNNEI. V was cut by 1 base and J by 5 bases, with 14 bases left in between. This CDR3 is CASSEGLGTRTGELFF. Here the CDR3 DNA reads TGTGCCAGCAGTGAAGGACTAGGTACGAGGACCGGGGAGCTGTTTTTT.

The rearrangement uses TRBV10-3 and TRBJ1-1; 8 nucleotides line up with TRBD1. V shed 3 bases, J shed 1 base, and the junction held 10 bases outside the gene matches. The CDR3 is 17 residues long. The germline V gene has CDR1 ENHRY and CDR2 SYGVKD. The CDR3, as DNA: TGTGCCATCAGTGAAGAAAGGACAGGGCTCTCGAACACTGAAGCTTTCTTT. Encoded protein: CAISEERTGLSNTEAFF.

This clonotype has only a few counts. The J gene is TRBJ2-1, the V gene TRBV7-6, with a tentative D call TRBD1 (5 bases). The CDR3 totals 15 residues. Germline V lookup: CDR1 SGHVS, CDR2 FNYEAQ. With 5 bases removed from V and 5 bases from J, the gap between germline ends came to 16 bases. The CDR3 DNA follows: TGTGCCAGCAGCGCCCCACGCAGGGATGACAATGAGCAGTTCTTC. Amino acid sequence: CASSAPRRDDNEQFF.

The chain recombines TRBV7-9 with TRBJ2-3; the match to TRBD1 covers 7 bases. The junction had 8 bases not matched to a gene; V was cut back by 5 bases and J by 6 bases. The CDR3 covers 14 residues. Germline V gene lookup returns CDR1 SEHNR and CDR2 FQNEAQ (reference sequence). This CDR3 is CASSNNRGPDTQYF. CDR3 nucleotide sequence: TGTGCCAGCAGCAACAATAGGGGGCCTGATACGCAGTATTTT. The variable domain in full, with the rest retrieved from reference TRBV7-9 and TRBJ2-3, is DTGVSQNPRHKITKRGQNVTFRCDPISEHNRLYWYRQTLGQGPEFLTYFQNEAQLEKSRLLSDRFSAERPKGSFSTLEIQRTEQGDSAMYLCASSNNRGPDTQYFGPGTRLTVL.

This clonotype was recorded a few times. This chain links TRBV7-9 with TRBJ2-1, with 13 bases matching TRBD2. V lost 3 bases to trimming and J lost 3 bases; unmatched junction nucleotides: 11. CDR1 is SEHNR and CDR2 is FQNEAQ in the germline V gene (reference sequence). The CDR3 spans 19 residues. This CDR3 reads CASSFPRLAGGQLYNEQFF. CDR3 DNA sequence: TGTGCCAGCAGCTTCCCGCGACTAGCGGGGGGCCAACTCTACAATGAGCAGTTCTTC.

This clonotype was found a few times. This chain joins TRBV12-3 or TRBV12-4 and TRBJ1-1; D not resolved. CDR3 length: 13 amino acids. Trimming cost V 7 bases and J 0 bases, with 9 bases left between them. The CDR3 nucleotides read TGTGCCAGCATGGTCGGCATGAACACTGAAGCTTTCTTT. Translating it yields CASMVGMNTEAFF.

This clonotype was seen more than once but under ten times. The chain uses TRBV12-3 or TRBV12-4 and TRBJ2-5; 8 bases are a match to TRBD2. The V and J ends lost 3 bases and 0 bases, in that order; junction bases with no gene match: 6. The CDR3 runs 16 residues. The CDR3 region has the DNA TGTGCCAGCAGTTTTTATTTGCGGGGGGACCAAGAGACCCAGTACTTC. Amino acid sequence: CASSFYLRGDQETQYF.

This clonotype was observed a few times. This rearrangement joins TRBV5-4 to TRBJ1-1; 8 bases align to TRBD1. After removal of 4 bases from V and 0 bases from J, the junction contained 5 bases not matched to a gene. This CDR3 region has 15 residues. The germline V gene encodes CDR1 SGHNT and CDR2 YYREEE (reference sequence). The CDR3 DNA follows: TGTGCCAGCAGCGGTGGACAGGGCATGAACACTGAAGCTTTCTTT. The encoded protein is CASSGGQGMNTEAFF.

The chain links TRBV5-1 to TRBJ2-7; a weak D match, TRBD2 (5 bases). CDR3 length: 12 amino acids. Trimming pared 3 bases from V and 7 bases from J, leaving 11 bases between. Per germline, CDR1 SGHRS and CDR2 YFSETQ. The CDR3 coding sequence is TGCGCCAGCAGCTCCCCGAGGGAGGAGCAGTACTTC. This codes for CASSSPREEQYF.

This sequence joins TRBV7-9 and TRBJ2-6; D possibly corresponds to TRBD2 (6 bases). The CDR3 totals 18 residues. The V end was cut by 5 bases, the J end by 0 bases, with 17 bases between. Germline V lookup: CDR1 SEHNR, CDR2 FQNEAQ (reference sequence). The CDR3 loop reads CASSPPGGLNSGANVLTF. The CDR3, as DNA: TGTGCCAGCAGCCCCCCCGGGGGTCTTAACTCTGGGGCCAACGTCCTGACTTTC.

This clonotype was seen repeatedly, ten times or more. CDR3 protein: CASSPRDSYNSPLHF. The CDR3 DNA sequence: TGTGCCAGCAGCCCTCGGGACTCCTATAATTCACCCCTCCACTTT. This sequence joins TRBV14 and TRBJ1-6; D unclear. Germline loops: CDR1 SGHDN, CDR2 FVKESK. CDR3 size: 15 residues. V was shortened by 4 bases and J by 0 bases, with 7 bases between the two germline ends.

V usage is TRBV24-1 and J usage is TRBJ2-3; 9 bases line up with TRBD2. CDR1 is KGHDR and CDR2 is SFDVKD in the germline V gene. After removal of 7 bases from V and 4 bases from J, the junction contained 5 bases not matched to a gene. This CDR3 comprises 14 residues. CDR3 in amino acids: CATSPSGDADTQYF. CDR3 nucleotide sequence: TGTGCCACCAGCCCTAGCGGGGACGCAGATACGCAGTATTTT.

This clonotype has only a few counts. This chain connects TRBV3-1 to TRBJ2-2; TRBD1 matches 12 bases. Germline values: CDR1 LGHDT, CDR2 YNNKEL (reference sequence). V trimming: 7 bases; J trimming: 3 bases; junction bases outside the gene matches: 9. The CDR3 covers 17 residues. The CDR3 DNA follows: TGTGCCAGCACCACCGGGACAGGGGGCGCGGACACCGGGGAGCTGTTTTTT. Translating it yields CASTTGTGGADTGELFF.

The V and J genes are TRBV4-2 and TRBJ2-7; TRBD2 might be the D (6 bases). V shed 0 bases and J shed 4 bases, with 10 bases lying between them. The CDR3 spans 14 residues. CDR1 and CDR2 (germline): LGHNA, YNFKEQ. CDR3 amino acids: CASSQEGAGYEQYF. As DNA, the CDR3 is TGTGCCAGCAGCCAAGAGGGAGCGGGTTACGAGCAGTACTTC.